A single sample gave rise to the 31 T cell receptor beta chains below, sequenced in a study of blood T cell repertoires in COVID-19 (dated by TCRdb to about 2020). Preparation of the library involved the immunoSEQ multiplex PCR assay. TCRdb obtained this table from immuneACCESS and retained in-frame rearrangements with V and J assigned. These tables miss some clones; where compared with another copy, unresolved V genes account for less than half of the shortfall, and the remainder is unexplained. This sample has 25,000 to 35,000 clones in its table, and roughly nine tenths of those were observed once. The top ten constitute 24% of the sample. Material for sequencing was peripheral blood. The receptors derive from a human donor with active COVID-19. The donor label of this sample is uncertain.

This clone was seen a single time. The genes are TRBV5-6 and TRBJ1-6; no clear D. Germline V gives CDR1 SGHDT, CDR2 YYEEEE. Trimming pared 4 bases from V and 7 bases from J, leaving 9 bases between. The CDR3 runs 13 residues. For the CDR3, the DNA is TGTGCCAGCAGCCCTCACACAAATTCACCCCTCCACTTT. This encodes CASSPHTNSPLHF.

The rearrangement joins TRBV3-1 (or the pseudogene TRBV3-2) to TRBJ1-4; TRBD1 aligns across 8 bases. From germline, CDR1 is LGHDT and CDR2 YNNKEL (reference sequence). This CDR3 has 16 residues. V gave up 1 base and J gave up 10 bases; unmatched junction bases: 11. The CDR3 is CASSQAAGGTGGKLFF. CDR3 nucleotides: TGTGCCAGCAGCCAAGCCGCAGGGGGCACGGGTGGAAAACTGTTTTTT.

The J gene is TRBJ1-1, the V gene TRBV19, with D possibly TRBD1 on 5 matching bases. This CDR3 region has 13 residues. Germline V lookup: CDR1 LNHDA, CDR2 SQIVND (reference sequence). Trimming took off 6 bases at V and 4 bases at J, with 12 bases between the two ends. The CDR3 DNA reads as TGTGCCAGTAGGCAGGGCTCGGGCACTGAAGCTTTCTTT. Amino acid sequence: CASRQGSGTEAFF.

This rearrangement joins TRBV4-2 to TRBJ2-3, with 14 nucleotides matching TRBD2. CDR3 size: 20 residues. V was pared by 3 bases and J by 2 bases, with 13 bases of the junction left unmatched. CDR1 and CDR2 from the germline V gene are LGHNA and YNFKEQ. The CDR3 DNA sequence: TGTGCCAGCAGCCAGGGTAGGGGACTAGCGGGAGTCCGTGCCACAGATACGCAGTATTTT. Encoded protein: CASSQGRGLAGVRATDTQYF.

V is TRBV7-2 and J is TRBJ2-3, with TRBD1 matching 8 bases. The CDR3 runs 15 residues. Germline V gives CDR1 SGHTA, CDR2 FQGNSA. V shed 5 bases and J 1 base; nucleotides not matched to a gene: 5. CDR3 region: CASSAQTGGTDTQYF. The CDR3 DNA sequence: TGTGCCAGCAGCGCCCAGACAGGGGGCACAGATACGCAGTATTTT.

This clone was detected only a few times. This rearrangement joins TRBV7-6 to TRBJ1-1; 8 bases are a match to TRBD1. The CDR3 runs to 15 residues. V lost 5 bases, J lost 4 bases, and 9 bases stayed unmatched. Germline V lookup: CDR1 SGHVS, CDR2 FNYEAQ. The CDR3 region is CASSKAGQGGTEAFF. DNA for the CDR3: TGTGCCAGCAGCAAGGCCGGACAGGGCGGCACTGAAGCTTTCTTT.

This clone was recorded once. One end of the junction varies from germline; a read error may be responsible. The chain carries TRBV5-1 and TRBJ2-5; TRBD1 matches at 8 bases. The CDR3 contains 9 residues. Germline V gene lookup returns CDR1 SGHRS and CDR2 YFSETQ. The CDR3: CASGTGQNF. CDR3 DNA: TGCGCCAGCGGGACAGGCCAAAACTTC.

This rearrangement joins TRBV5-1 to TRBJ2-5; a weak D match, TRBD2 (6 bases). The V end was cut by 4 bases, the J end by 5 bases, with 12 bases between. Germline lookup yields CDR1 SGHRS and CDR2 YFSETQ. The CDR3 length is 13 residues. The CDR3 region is CASSGTEGETQYF. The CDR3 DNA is TGCGCCAGCAGCGGTACGGAGGGGGAGACCCAGTACTTC.

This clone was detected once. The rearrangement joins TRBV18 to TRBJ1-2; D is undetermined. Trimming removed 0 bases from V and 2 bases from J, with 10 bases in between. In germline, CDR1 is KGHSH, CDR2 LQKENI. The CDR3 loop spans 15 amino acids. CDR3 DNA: TGTGCCAGCTCACCACCGGGCAGAAGAAACTATGGCTACACCTTC. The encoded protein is CASSPPGRRNYGYTF.

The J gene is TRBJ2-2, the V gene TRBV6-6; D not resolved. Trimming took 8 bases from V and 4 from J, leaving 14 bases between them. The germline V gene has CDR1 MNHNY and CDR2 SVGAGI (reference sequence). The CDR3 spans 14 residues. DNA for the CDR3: TGTGCCAGCGGCCACATTTTGTTCACCGGGGAGCTGTTTTTT. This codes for CASGHILFTGELFF.

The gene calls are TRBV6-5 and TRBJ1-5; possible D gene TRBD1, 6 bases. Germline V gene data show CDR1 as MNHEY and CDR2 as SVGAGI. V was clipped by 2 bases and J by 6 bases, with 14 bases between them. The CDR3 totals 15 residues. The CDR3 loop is CASSYKHTGSQPQHF. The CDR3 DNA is TGTGCCAGCAGTTACAAGCACACAGGGAGTCAGCCCCAGCATTTT.

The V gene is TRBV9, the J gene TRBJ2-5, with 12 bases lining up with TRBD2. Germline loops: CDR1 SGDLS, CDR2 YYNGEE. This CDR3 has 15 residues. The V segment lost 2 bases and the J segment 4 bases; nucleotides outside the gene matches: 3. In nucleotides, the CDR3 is TGTGCCAGCAGCGTTCTAGCGGGAGGGCGAGAGACCCAGTACTTC. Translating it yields CASSVLAGGRETQYF.

The CDR3 loop is CASSLENTRVYEQYF. CDR3 DNA: TGTGCCAGCAGCTTAGAGAACACTAGGGTTTACGAGCAGTACTTC. The chain links TRBV11-3 to TRBJ2-7; D perhaps matches TRBD2 (5 bases). Germline V gene sequence: CDR1 SGHNT, CDR2 YENEEA. Trimming took off 0 bases at V and 4 bases at J, with 13 bases between the two ends. The CDR3 covers 15 residues.

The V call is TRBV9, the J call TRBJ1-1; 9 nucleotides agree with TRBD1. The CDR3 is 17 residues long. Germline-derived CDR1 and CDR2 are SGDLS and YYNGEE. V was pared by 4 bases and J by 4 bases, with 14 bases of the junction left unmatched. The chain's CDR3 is CASSPQIPGQGLTEAFF. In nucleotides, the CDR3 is TGTGCCAGCAGCCCTCAAATACCCGGACAGGGGCTCACTGAAGCTTTCTTT.

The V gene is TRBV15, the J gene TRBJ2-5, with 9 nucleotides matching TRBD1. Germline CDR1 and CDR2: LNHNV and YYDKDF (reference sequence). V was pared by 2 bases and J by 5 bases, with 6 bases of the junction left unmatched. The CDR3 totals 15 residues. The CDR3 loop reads CATSRQPGQGETQYF. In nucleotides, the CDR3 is TGTGCCACCAGCAGACAACCGGGACAGGGCGAGACCCAGTACTTC.

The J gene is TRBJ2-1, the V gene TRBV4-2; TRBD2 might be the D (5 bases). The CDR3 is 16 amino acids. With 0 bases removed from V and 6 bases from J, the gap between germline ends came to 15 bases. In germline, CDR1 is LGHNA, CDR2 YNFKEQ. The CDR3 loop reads CASSQEAIAIGNEQFF. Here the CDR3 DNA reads TGTGCCAGCAGCCAAGAAGCGATAGCGATCGGCAATGAGCAGTTCTTC.

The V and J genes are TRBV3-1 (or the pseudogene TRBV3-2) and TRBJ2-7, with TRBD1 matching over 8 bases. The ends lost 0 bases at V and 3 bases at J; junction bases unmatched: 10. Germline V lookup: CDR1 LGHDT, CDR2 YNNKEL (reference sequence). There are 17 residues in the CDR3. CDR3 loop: CASSQDSWQGAIYEQYF. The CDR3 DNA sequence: TGTGCCAGCAGCCAAGATAGCTGGCAGGGGGCAATCTACGAGCAGTACTTC.

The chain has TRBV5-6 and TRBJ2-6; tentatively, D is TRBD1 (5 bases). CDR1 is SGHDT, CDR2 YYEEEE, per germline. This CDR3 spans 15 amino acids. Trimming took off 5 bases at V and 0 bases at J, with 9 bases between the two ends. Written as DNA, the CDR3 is TGTGCCAGCAGACAGGAGAGCTCTGGGGCCAACGTCCTGACTTTC. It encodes CASRQESSGANVLTF.

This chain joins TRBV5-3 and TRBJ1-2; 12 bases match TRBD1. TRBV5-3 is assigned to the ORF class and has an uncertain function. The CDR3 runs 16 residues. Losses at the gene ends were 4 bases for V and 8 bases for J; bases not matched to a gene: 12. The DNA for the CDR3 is TGTGCCAGAAGCCTACCTCCGGGACAGGGGGCTCAAGGCTACACCTTC. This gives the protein CARSLPPGQGAQGYTF.

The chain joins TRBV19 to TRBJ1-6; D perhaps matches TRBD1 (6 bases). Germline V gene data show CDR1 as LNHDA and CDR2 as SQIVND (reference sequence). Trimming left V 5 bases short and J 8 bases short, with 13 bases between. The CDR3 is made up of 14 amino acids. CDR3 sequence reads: CASSYRVRDSPLHF. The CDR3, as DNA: TGTGCCAGTAGTTACAGGGTCCGGGATTCACCCCTCCACTTT.

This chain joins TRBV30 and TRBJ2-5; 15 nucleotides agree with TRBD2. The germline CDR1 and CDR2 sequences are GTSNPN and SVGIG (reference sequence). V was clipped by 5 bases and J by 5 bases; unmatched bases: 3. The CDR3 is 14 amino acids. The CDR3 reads CAWGLAGGVETQYF. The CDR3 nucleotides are TGTGCCTGGGGACTAGCGGGGGGGGTTGAGACCCAGTACTTC. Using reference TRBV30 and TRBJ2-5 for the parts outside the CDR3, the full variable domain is SQTIHQWPATLVQPVGSPLSLECTVEGTSNPNLYWYRQAAGRGLQLLFYSVGIGQISSEVPQNLSASRPQDRQFILSSKKLLLSDSGFYLCAWGLAGGVETQYFGPGTRLLVL.

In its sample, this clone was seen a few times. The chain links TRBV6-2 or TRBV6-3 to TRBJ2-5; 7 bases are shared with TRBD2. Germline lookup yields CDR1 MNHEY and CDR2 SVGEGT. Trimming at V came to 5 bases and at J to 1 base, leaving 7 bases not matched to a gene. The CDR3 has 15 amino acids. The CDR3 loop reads CASSKNLAAQETQYF. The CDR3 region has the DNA TGTGCCAGCAGTAAAAATCTAGCGGCCCAAGAGACCCAGTACTTC.

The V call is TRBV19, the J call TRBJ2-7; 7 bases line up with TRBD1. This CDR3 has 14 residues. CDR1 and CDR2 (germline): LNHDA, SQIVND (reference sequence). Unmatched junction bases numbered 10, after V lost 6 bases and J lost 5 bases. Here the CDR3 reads CASSDLGGFNEQYF. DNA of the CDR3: TGTGCCAGTAGCGACTTAGGGGGCTTCAACGAGCAGTACTTC.

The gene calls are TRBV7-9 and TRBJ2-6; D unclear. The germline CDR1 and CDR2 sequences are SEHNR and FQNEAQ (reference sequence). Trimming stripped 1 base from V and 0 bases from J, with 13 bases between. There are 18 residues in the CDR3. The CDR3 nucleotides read TGTGCCAGCAGCTTAGGTTGGCGGTCGAGCTCTGGGGCCAACGTCCTGACTTTC. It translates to CASSLGWRSSSGANVLTF.

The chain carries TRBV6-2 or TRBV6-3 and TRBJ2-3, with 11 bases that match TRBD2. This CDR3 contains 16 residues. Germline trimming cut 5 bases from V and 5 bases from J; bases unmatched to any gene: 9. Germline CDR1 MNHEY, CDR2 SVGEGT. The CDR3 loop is CASSDPSGRFQDTQYF. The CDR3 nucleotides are TGTGCCAGCAGTGACCCTAGCGGGAGGTTCCAAGATACGCAGTATTTT.

CDR3 nucleotides: TGTGCCAGCAGCTTATTGGCAGAGCAGTTCTTC. The encoded protein is CASSLLAEQFF. The chain is built from TRBV11-3 and TRBJ2-1; no clear D gene. The V end was cut by 2 bases, the J end by 10 bases, with 6 bases between. Germline loops: CDR1 SGHNT, CDR2 YENEEA. The CDR3 loop spans 11 amino acids. Full variable domain (remainder filled in from reference TRBV11-3 and TRBJ2-1): EAGVVQSPRYKIIEKKQPVAFWCNPISGHNTLYWYLQNLGQGPELLIRYENEEAVDDSQLPKDRFSAERLKGVDSTLKIQPAELGDSAVYLCASSLLAEQFFGPGTRLTVL.

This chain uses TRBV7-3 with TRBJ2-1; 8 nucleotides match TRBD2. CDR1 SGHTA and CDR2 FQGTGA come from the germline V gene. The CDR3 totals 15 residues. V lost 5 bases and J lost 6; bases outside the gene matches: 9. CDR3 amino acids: CASSATSGGGNEQFF. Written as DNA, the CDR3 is TGTGCCAGCAGCGCAACTAGCGGAGGGGGCAATGAGCAGTTCTTC.

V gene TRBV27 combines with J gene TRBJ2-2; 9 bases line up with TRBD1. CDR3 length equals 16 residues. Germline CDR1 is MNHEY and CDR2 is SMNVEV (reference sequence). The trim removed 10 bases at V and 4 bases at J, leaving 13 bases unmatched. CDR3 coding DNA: TGTGCCACCTCCCCAACCGGGACAGGGCCCACCGGGGAGCTGTTTTTT. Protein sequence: CATSPTGTGPTGELFF.

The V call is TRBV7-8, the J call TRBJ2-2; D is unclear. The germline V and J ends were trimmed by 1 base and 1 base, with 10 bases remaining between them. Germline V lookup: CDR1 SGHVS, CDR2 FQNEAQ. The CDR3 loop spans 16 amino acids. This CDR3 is CASSLESLLNTGELFF. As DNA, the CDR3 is TGTGCCAGCAGCTTAGAGAGTTTGCTGAACACCGGGGAGCTGTTTTTT. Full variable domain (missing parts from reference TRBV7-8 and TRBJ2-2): GAGVSQSPRYKVAKRGQDVALRCDPISGHVSLFWYQQALGQGPEFLTYFQNEAQLDKSGLPSDRFFAERPEGSVSTLKIQRTQQEDSAVYLCASSLESLLNTGELFFGEGSRLTVL.

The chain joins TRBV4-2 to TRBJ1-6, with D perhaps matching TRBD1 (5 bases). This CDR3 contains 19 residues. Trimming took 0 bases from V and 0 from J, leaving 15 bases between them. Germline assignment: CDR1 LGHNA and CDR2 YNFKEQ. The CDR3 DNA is TGTGCCAGCAGCCAAGATTTCAGGGAAGTCAACTCCTATAATTCACCCCTCCACTTT. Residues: CASSQDFREVNSYNSPLHF.

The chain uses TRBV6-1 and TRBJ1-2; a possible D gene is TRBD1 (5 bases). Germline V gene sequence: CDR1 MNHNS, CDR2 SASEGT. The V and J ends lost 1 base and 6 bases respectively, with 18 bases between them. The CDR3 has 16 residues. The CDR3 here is CASSEVRGKAMNGYTF. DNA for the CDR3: TGTGCCAGCAGTGAAGTTCGGGGGAAGGCTATGAATGGCTACACCTTC.